This TCR beta chain appears in the sequencing data of a study of shared clonotypes between healthy human individuals. As for the study in general: CD4 naive and memory got three plates each, CD8 naive two, CD8 memory one.

The sorted-subset replicate PCRs were given around 0.2 ug DNA, which is approximately 30,000 T cell genomes. In the original processing: ImmunoSEQ output lacked quality scores and full-length reads, limiting matched filtering. Generated by immunoSEQ multiplex PCR, the TCRdb table keeps only in-frame clones and is missing some. V, J and clone size were drawn from that table, and D and trimming were deduced from the DNA. Here the sample spans 550,000 to 650,000 clones, roughly 96% being singletons. Naive CD8 cells comprised CD45RO-negative, CCR7-positively selected cells, excluding terminally differentiated effector memory CD45RA+ cells. CDR3 length equals 17 residues. Germline V CDR1 and CDR2: SGHAT, FQNNGV. V was pared by 3 bases and J by 0 bases, with 12 bases between.

The TCR was taken from a woman in her twenties or thirties in good health. V gene TRBV11-2 combines with J gene TRBJ2-6; D is unclear. What was sequenced was naive CD8+ T cells sorted from blood. Here the CDR3 DNA reads TGTGCCAGCAGCTTCCAATGGGGAAGCTCTGGGGCCAACGTCCTGACTTTC. Protein: CASSFQWGSSGANVLTF.